This T cell receptor beta chain was retrieved from a study of cytomegalovirus exposure and HLA in healthy donors. About the research overall: In terms of ancestry, the Caucasian-associated cluster contained about 81% of the roughly 400 genotyped donors.

The donors comprised healthy bone marrow donors. With respect to this clone: What it binds is unknown.

The study, taken as a whole, reports: Reported findings show TCR beta sequences accurately forecast HLA-A and HLA-B alleles in most subjects. CMV serostatus was the only immune exposure information that was available.

The PCR had 60 Vbeta and 13 Jbeta primers. The repertoire was sequenced with immunoSEQ multiplex PCR; TCRdb's copy has only in-frame clones and lacks some. The sample holds some 200,000 clones. Sequences were obtained from PBMCs. The receptor comes from a girl between 2 and 10 years old in good health and CMV-seropositive.

DNA for the CDR3: TGCAGCGTTGAGAAGCAGAACACCGGGGAGCTGTTTTTT. Protein: CSVEKQNTGELFF. The chain uses TRBV29-1 and TRBJ2-2, with no clear D. Trimming cost V 3 bases and J 1 base, with 6 bases left between them. The CDR3 length is 13 residues. From germline, CDR1 is SQVTM and CDR2 ANQGSEA.